This TCR beta chain was obtained from a study of T cells in Graves' hyperthyroidism and ophthalmopathy. Whole-study findings and limits: Researchers found most expanded thyroid clonotypes above 0.001 in blood as well. Classification by a 13 V-J model distinguished ophthalmopathy from stable hyperthyroidism. Ophthalmopathy onset followed model prediction by a median approximately 5.9 months.

RNA transcripts provided the source from which TCR beta CDR3 regions were amplified. When the TCR CDR3 underwent first-round RT-PCR, the HTBI primer set was used. MiXCR, run by TCRdb on the multiplex PCR reads, gives a single entry per CDR3 protein. Seen here are about 660,000 distinct CDR3 sequences, 45% observed once, and the top ten hold approximately 6.8%. The study based diagnoses on clinical symptoms, serum thyroxine and TRAb, thyroid ultrasound and orbital computed tomography. V trimming: 0 bases; J trimming: 0 bases; junction bases outside the gene matches: 1. Germline assignment: CDR1 WSHSY and CDR2 SAAADI. The CDR3 length is 15 residues. A word on this clonotype: Its antigen is still unknown. This could be a read error, since a much larger clone is one nucleotide away.

Sequencing input: peripheral blood or thyroid tissue (not recorded which). The receptor was isolated from an adult man with Graves' disease, either hyperthyroidism or ophthalmopathy (not recorded which). The chain carries TRBV10-2 and TRBJ1-1, with 7 bases aligning to TRBD1. The DNA for the CDR3 is TGCGCCAGCAGTGAGTCGACAGGGATGAACACTGAAGCTTTCTTT. This encodes CASSESTGMNTEAFF.